Following are 8 T cell receptor beta chains from one sample sequenced in a study of identical twins. TCRdb re-analysed the 5' RACE reads in MiXCR, keeping a single row per CDR3 protein. Found here are roughly 200,000 distinct CDR3 sequences, about 7.5% of them singletons; the top ten hold around 2.1%. The same sample was also studied in work on yellow fever vaccine responses in identical twins.

Sequencing input: memory (CD45RO+) T cells sorted from blood. The receptors were gathered from a woman aged 18-29 years in good health.

CDR3 nucleotides: TGCAGTGCTAGAGATTCTAGACTAGCATCGTTCGATGAGCAGTTCTTC. Its translation: CSARDSRLASFDEQFF. This rearrangement joins TRBV20-1 to TRBJ2-1; 7 nucleotides match TRBD2. The CDR3 runs 16 residues. Germline V gene data show CDR1 as DFQATT and CDR2 as SNEGSKA (reference sequence). V shed 0 bases and J 8 bases; nucleotides not matched to a gene: 13.

As for this clonotype: At one end, the junction sequence differs from germline, possibly due to a read error. The CDR3 region is CAISPAGAQGTQYF. CDR3 nucleotides: TGTGCCATCTCCCCAGCGGGAGCGCAAGGGACCCAGTACTTC. The chain uses TRBV10-3 and TRBJ2-5; TRBD2 aligns across 8 bases. The germline CDR1 and CDR2 sequences are ENHRY and SYGVKD. The CDR3 contains 14 residues.

The chain couples TRBV19 to TRBJ2-5, with D perhaps given as TRBD1 or TRBD2 (5 bases each). The length of the CDR3 is 15 residues. V lost 6 bases to trimming and J lost 4 bases, with 18 bases between them. CDR1 and CDR2 from the germline V gene are LNHDA and SQIVND (reference sequence). The CDR3 protein is CASRGEPRGSETQYF. CDR3 nucleotides: TGTGCCAGTAGGGGGGAGCCTCGAGGGTCAGAGACCCAGTACTTC.

The V gene is TRBV21-1, the J gene TRBJ2-7. TRBV21-1 is assigned pseudogene status. This CDR3 has 14 residues. The CDR3 loop reads CASSAQGRTYEQYF. CDR3 sequence (DNA): TGTGCCAGCAGCGCTCAAGGAAGGACCTACGAGCAGTACTTC.

The chain carries TRBV7-6 and TRBJ2-5; D may match TRBD1 or TRBD2 (5 bases each). CDR1 is SGHVS and CDR2 is FNYEAQ in the germline V gene. V shed 5 bases and J shed 7 bases, with 17 bases lying between them. This CDR3 is built from 14 residues. The CDR3: CASSPAGQAGTQYF. The DNA for the CDR3 is TGTGCCAGCAGCCCAGCAGGGCAGGCGGGGACCCAGTACTTC.

This clonotype came up many times. The chain is built from TRBV5-1 and TRBJ2-5; 12 nucleotides line up with TRBD2. CDR1 and CDR2 from the germline V gene are SGHRS and YFSETQ. The J segment lost 1 base and the V segment lost 7 bases, leaving 17 bases of the junction unmatched. The CDR3 covers 19 residues. Here the CDR3 DNA reads TGCGCCAGCCACCCCTCCGGACTAGCGGGGCATAGAGGCCAAGAGACCCAGTACTTC. Protein product: CASHPSGLAGHRGQETQYF. The variable domain in full, with the rest retrieved from reference TRBV5-1 and TRBJ2-5, is KAGVTQTPRYLIKTRGQQVTLSCSPISGHRSVSWYQQTPGQGLQFLFEYFSETQRNKGNFPGRFSGRQFSNSRSEMNVSTLELGDSALYLCASHPSGLAGHRGQETQYFGPGTRLLVL.

Worth noting for this clonotype: An end of the junction does not agree with germline; a read error may underlie this. This CDR3 is CTSSFSVIVGTPLTDTQYF. In DNA form, the CDR3 reads TGTACCAGCAGTTTTTCAGTCATCGTCGGGACTCCTTTAACAGATACGCAGTATTTT. The chain carries TRBV12-3 or TRBV12-4 and TRBJ2-3; D is possibly TRBD2 (6 bases). The CDR3 is 19 residues long.

This clonotype was recorded a few times. The V call is TRBV6-4, the J call TRBJ2-1; 14 bases are shared with TRBD2. The CDR3 sequence is 15 residues long. Germline V CDR1 and CDR2: MRHNA, SNTAGT. Trimming took 6 bases from V and 8 from J; bases not matched to a gene: 6. The CDR3 spells CASSPGLAGGDEQFF. The DNA for the CDR3 is TGTGCCAGCAGCCCCGGACTAGCGGGAGGTGATGAGCAGTTCTTC.